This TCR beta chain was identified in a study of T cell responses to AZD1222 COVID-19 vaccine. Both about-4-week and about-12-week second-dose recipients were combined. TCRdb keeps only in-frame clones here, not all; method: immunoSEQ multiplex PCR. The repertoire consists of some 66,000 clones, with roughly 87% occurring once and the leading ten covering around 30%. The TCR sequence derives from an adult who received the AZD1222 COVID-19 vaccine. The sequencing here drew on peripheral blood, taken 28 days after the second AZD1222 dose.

Here the CDR3 reads CASSLTAGGRETQYF. The CDR3 DNA reads as TGTGCCAGCAGCCTCACAGCGGGAGGGAGAGAGACCCAGTACTTC. The chain joins TRBV7-3 to TRBJ2-5; 10 bases are a match to TRBD2. This CDR3 comprises 15 residues. CDR1 and CDR2 (germline): SGHTA, FQGTGA. V dropped 5 bases and J dropped 4; count of bases not matched to a gene: 7.